Listed here are 9 T cell receptor beta chains from one sample, sequenced in a study of metastatic and nonmetastatic thyroid tumors. From the PCR reads, TCRdb re-called clones with MiXCR. Found here are over 35,000 clones, around 16% of them singletons; the top ten hold approximately 10%. Patients had received no treatment of any kind before thyroid surgery. Sequencing used tumor tissue. All receptors derive from a female donor with papillary thyroid cancer or a benign thyroid nodule (not recorded which). Some clones in this sample may be carry-over from other donors' samples.

This clone was found many times. This chain joins TRBV10-3 and TRBJ1-1, with D possibly being TRBD1 (5 bases). Germline V CDR1 and CDR2: ENHRY, SYGVKD. The CDR3 totals 14 residues. V shed 2 bases and J shed 3 bases, with 10 bases lying between them. The CDR3 nucleotides are TGTGCCATCAGTGAGCGGGGGGAGTACACTGAAGCTTTCTTT. Protein: CAISERGEYTEAFF.

By frequency in the sample, this clone is medium-sized (0.01 to 0.1%). V and J are TRBV6-1 and TRBJ1-1, with D hard to call. CDR3 length: 13 amino acids. The V and J ends lost 6 bases and 7 bases respectively, with 15 bases between them. The germline gives CDR1 MNHNS, CDR2 SASEGT. CDR3 DNA sequence: TGTGCCAGCAGACCTTTAGGACGGGGTGAAGCTTTCTTT. This sequence encodes CASRPLGRGEAFF.

At least ten counts were recorded for this clone. The gene calls are TRBV18 and TRBJ1-6; D perhaps matches TRBD1 (5 bases). V dropped 3 bases and J dropped 0 bases, with 12 bases sitting between them. The CDR3 loop spans 17 amino acids. The V gene's germline CDR1 is KGHSH and CDR2 LQKENI. The CDR3 bases are TGTGCCAGCTCACCCTTCCAGGGAAGCTCCTATAATTCACCCCTCCACTTT. It yields the protein CASSPFQGSSYNSPLHF.

The chain recombines TRBV7-2 with TRBJ2-5; 8 nucleotides align to TRBD2. V dropped 1 base and J dropped 4; count of bases not matched to a gene: 8. This CDR3 is built from 16 residues. Germline V lookup: CDR1 SGHTA, CDR2 FQGNSA. As DNA, the CDR3 is TGTGCCAGCAGCTTAGGTGCAGGGACTAGGGTAGAGACCCAGTACTTC. It translates to CASSLGAGTRVETQYF.

This clone came up many times. The genes are TRBV5-4 and TRBJ1-1; D remains ambiguous. CDR1 SGHNT and CDR2 YYREEE come from the germline V gene (reference sequence). This CDR3 contains 12 residues. Trimming took 2 bases from V and 1 from J, leaving 3 bases between them. This CDR3 is CASSFWNTEAFF. The CDR3 nucleotides read TGTGCCAGCAGCTTTTGGAACACTGAAGCTTTCTTT.

On this clone itself: A single base separates this from a much larger clone, so it may be a read error. The genes are TRBV3-1 and TRBJ1-1; D remains ambiguous. Germline V gene data show CDR1 as LGHDT and CDR2 as YNNKEL (reference sequence). The CDR3 extends over 12 amino acids. Trimming shortened V by 0 bases and J by 7 bases, and 6 bases separated the two germline ends. Here the CDR3 DNA reads TGTGCCAGCAGCCAAGAAAGGTATGAAGCTTTCTTT. Amino acid sequence: CASSQERYEAFF. Full variable domain (remainder filled in from reference TRBV3-1 and TRBJ1-1): DTAVSQTPKYLVTQMGNDKSIKCEQNLGHDTMYWYKQDSKKFLKIMFSYNNKELIINETVPNRFSPKSPDKAHLNLHINSLELGDSAVYFCASSQERYEAFFGQGTRLTVV.

This clone was counted many times. The V gene is TRBV15, the J gene TRBJ1-1; D perhaps matches TRBD1 (6 bases). Per germline, CDR1 LNHNV and CDR2 YYDKDF (reference sequence). The CDR3 totals 12 residues. V was clipped by 4 bases and J by 7 bases, with 10 bases between them. CDR3 nucleotides: TGTGCCACCAGCAAAGACAGGAATGAAGCTTTCTTT. This sequence encodes CATSKDRNEAFF.

The chain recombines TRBV9 with TRBJ2-7; tentative D call: TRBD2 (5 bases). Germline CDR1 reads SGDLS; CDR2 reads YYNGEE. V lost 5 bases and J lost 0, with 9 bases in between. The CDR3 extends over 13 amino acids. CDR3 sequence reads: CASSLSGSYEQYF. The CDR3 DNA sequence: TGTGCCAGCAGTTTGAGCGGCTCCTACGAGCAGTACTTC. The full variable domain, rest sourced from reference TRBV9 and TRBJ2-7, is DSGVTQTPKHLITATGQRVTLRCSPRSGDLSVYWYQQSLDQGLQFLIQYYNGEERAKGNILERFSAQQFPDLHSELNLSSLELGDSALYFCASSLSGSYEQYFGPGTRLTVT.

This clone was found many times. V is TRBV24-1 and J is TRBJ2-2; D is possibly TRBD2 (6 bases). The germline CDR1 and CDR2 sequences are KGHDR and SFDVKD. The CDR3 consists of 14 residues. The V and J ends lost 7 bases and 3 bases respectively, with 11 bases between them. The CDR3 loop is CATSGTDYTGELFF. The DNA for the CDR3 is TGTGCCACCAGCGGGACTGACTACACCGGGGAGCTGTTTTTT.